The TCR beta chain described here comes from a study of shared clonotypes between healthy human individuals. Germline V lookup: CDR1 SGDLS, CDR2 YYNGEE. V was clipped by 3 bases and J by 5 bases; unmatched bases: 5. This CDR3 is 14 amino acids long. The repertoire was sequenced with immunoSEQ multiplex PCR; TCRdb's copy has only in-frame clones and lacks some. This sample yields 1.4 million or so clones, of which just under 99% are seen a single time; approximately 0.4% belongs to the top ten. About this clone itself: The antigen is undetermined.

Broader study findings: Some clonotypes were shared by all four sorted-subset donors, while others were not shared. The non-shared ones had lower generation probabilities than the shared ones.

Sequences were obtained from naive CD4+ T cells sorted from blood. As to subset: CD45RA+ positively selected. The clonotype was recovered from a man aged 30 to 39 in good health. The gene calls are TRBV9 and TRBJ2-5; the match to TRBD1 covers 9 bases. CDR3 region: CASSATGGWETQYF. CDR3 coding DNA: TGTGCCAGCAGCGCCACAGGGGGCTGGGAGACCCAGTACTTC.